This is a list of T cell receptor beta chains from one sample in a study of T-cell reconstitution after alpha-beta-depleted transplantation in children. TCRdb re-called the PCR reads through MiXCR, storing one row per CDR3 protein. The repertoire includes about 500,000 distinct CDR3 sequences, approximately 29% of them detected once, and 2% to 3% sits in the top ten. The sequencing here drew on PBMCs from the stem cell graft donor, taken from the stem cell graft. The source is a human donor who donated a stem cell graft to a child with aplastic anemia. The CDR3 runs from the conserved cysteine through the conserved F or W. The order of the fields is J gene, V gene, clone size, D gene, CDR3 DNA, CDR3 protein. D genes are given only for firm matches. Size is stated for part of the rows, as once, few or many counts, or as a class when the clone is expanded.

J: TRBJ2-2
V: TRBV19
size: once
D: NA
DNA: TGTGCCAGTAGTATTCTGCCCGGGGAGCTGTTTTTT
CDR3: CASSILPGELFF

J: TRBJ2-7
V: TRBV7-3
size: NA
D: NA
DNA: TGTGCCAGCAGCTTAAGCGGAGGGAACTCCTACGAGCAGTACTTC
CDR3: CASSLSGGNSYEQYF

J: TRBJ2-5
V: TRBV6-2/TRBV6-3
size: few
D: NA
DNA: TGTGCCAGCAGGGGACCCCCCGGGGAGACCCAGTACTTC
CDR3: CASRGPPGETQYF

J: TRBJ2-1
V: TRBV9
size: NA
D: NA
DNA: TGTGCCAGCAGCGTAGCGGGAGTGGGCTATGAGCAGTTCTTC
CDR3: CASSVAGVGYEQFF

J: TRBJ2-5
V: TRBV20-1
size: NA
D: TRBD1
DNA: TGCAGTGCTAGGCACAGGGGGACCAGTAAAGAGACCCAGTACTTC
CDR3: CSARHRGTSKETQYF

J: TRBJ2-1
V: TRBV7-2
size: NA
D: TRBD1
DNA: TGTGCCAGCAGCGTATCCGGGACAGGGACACTCAAGCAGTTCTTC
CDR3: CASSVSGTGTLKQFF

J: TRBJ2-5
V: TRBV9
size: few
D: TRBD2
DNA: TGTGCCAGCTCGGGGGGGACAACACAAGAGACCCAGTACTTC
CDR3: CASSGGTTQETQYF

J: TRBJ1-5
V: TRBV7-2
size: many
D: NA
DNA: TGTGCCAGCAGCGCCTATAATCAGCCCCAGCATTTT
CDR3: CASSAYNQPQHF

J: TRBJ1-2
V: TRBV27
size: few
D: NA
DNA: TGTGCCAGCAGTTCGACAGGAGAATGGTCCTATGGCTACACCTTC
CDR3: CASSSTGEWSYGYTF

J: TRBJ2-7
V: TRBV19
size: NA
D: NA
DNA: TGTGCCAGTAGATTTGCGGCGGGCCGGTCCTACGAGCAGTACTTC
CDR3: CASRFAAGRSYEQYF

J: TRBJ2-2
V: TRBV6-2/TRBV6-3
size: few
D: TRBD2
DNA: TGTGCCAGCAGTCCACAGTTGGCAGCGGGAGGCGGGGAGCTGTTTTTT
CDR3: CASSPQLAAGGGELFF

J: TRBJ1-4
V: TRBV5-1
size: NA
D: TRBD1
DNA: TGCGCCAGCAGCTTGGATCCGGACAGGGGAAATCTGCCGGGAGAAAAACTGTTTTTT
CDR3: CASSLDPDRGNLPGEKLFF

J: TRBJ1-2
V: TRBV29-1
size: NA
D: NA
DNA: TGCAGCGTTCTTGTTCAGGGAGGCCATGGCTACACCTTC
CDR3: CSVLVQGGHGYTF

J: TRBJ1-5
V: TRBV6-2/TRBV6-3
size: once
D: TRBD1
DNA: TGTGCCAGCAGTAACCCAGGGGGCGGTAGCAATCAGCCCCAGCATTTT
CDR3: CASSNPGGGSNQPQHF

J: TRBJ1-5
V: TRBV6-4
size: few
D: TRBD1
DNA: TGTGCCAGCACCCAGGCTGGTGGGGTGCGGAACAGGGGGCGCGGTTGGAGCAATCAGCCCCAGCATTTT
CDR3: CASTQAGGVRNRGRGWSNQPQHF

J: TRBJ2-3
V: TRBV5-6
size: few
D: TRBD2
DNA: TGTGCCAGCAGCATGACTAGCGGGAGTCTCACAGATACGCAGTATTTT
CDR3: CASSMTSGSLTDTQYF

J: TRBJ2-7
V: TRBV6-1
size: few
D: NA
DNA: TGTGCCAGCAGGTCCCTAGCCGGTGGGGTTGAAGAGGAGCAGTACTTC
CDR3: CASRSLAGGVEEEQYF

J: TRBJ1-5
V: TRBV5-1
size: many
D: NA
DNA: TGCGCCAGCAGCTTGGATAGCAATCAGCCCCAGCATTTT
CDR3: CASSLDSNQPQHF

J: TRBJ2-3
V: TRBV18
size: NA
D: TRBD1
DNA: TGTGCCAGCTCCCGCCAGGGGGCTACAGATACGCAGTATTTT
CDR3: CASSRQGATDTQYF

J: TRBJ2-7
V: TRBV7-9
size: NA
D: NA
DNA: TGTGCCAGCAGCCTAGACAGGCACGAGCAGTACTTC
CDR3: CASSLDRHEQYF

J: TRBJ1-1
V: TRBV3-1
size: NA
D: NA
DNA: TGTGCCAGCAGCCAGGGGCGTCGAGAAGCTTTCTTT
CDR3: CASSQGRREAFF

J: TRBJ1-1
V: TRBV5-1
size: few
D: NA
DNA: TGCGCCAGCAGGGCGGACGTGGGGAACACTGAAGCTTTCTTT
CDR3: CASRADVGNTEAFF

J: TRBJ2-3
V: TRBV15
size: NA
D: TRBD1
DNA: TGTGCCACCAGCATAAGGACAGGGATCCTCACAGATACGCAGTATTTT
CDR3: CATSIRTGILTDTQYF

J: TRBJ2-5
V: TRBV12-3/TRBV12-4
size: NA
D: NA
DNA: TGTGCCAGCAGTTTAATGTCGGGGCAAGAGACCCAGTACTTC
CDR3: CASSLMSGQETQYF

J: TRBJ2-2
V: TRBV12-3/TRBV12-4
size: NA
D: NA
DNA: TGTGCCAGCACCGCCAATAGGGCCGGGGAGCTGTTTTTT
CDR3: CASTANRAGELFF

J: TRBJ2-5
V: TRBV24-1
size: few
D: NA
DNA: TGTGCCACCAGTGATTTTGCAGCTTCAGCGGAGACCCAGTACTTC
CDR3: CATSDFAASAETQYF

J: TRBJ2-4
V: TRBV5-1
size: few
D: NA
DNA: TGCGCCAGCAGCCTGACAGGACTATGGAAAAAAAACATTCAGTACTTC
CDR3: CASSLTGLWKKNIQYF

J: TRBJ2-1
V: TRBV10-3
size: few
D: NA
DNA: TGTGCCATCAGTGTGGGAGACTCCGCCGAGCAGTTCTTC
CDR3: CAISVGDSAEQFF

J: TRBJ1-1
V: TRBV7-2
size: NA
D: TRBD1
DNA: TGTGCCAGCAGCTTTAGGGCGGCAGGGGGTAAAAACACTGAAGCTTTCTTT
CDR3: CASSFRAAGGKNTEAFF

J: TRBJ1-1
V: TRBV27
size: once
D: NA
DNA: TGTGCCAGCAGTTTACCGACCACTGAAGCTTTCTTT
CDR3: CASSLPTTEAFF

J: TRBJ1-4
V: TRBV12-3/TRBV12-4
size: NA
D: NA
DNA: TGTGCCAGCAGCCCCTCCAACGGACAGTACGGAAAACTGTTTTTT
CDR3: CASSPSNGQYGKLFF

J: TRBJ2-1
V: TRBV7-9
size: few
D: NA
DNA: TGTGCCAGCAGCGTAAGCGGCGGGCTAAGCTCCTACAATGAGCAGTTCTTC
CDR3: CASSVSGGLSSYNEQFF

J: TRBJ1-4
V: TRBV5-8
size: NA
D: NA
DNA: TGTGCCAGCAGCCCTCAAGATCTCCAGAGAACTAATGAAAAACTGTTTTTT
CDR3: CASSPQDLQRTNEKLFF

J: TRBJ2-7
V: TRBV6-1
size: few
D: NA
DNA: TGTGCCAGCAGTCTTGTAGGGGACTGGTTCTACGAGCAGTACTTC
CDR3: CASSLVGDWFYEQYF

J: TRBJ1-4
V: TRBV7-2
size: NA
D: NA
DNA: TGTGCCAGCAGCTTAGCGCTCCCGGGCGGGACTAATGAAAAACTGTTTTTT
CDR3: CASSLALPGGTNEKLFF

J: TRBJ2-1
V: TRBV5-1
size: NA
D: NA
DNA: TGCGCCAGCAGCTTGGGAGGTGGGGGCTCCTACAATGAGCAGTTCTTC
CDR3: CASSLGGGGSYNEQFF

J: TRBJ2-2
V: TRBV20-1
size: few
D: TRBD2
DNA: TGCAGTGCTAGAGACTTTAGCGGGAGGGATACCGGGGAGCTGTTTTTT
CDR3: CSARDFSGRDTGELFF

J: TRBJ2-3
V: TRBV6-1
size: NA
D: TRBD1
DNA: TGTGCCAGCAGGCGGACAGGGACAGATACGCAGTATTTT
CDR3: CASRRTGTDTQYF

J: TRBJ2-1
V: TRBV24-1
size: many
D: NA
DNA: TGTGCCACCAGTGATACAGTCTCCTACAATGAGCAGTTCTTC
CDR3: CATSDTVSYNEQFF

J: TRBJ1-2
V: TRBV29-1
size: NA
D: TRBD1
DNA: TGCAGCGTCCTTGCCCCGGGACAGGGGAACTATGGCTACACCTTC
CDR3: CSVLAPGQGNYGYTF

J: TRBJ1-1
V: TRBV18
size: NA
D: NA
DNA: TGTGCCAGCTCACCACAGGGAGAGAACACTGAAGCTTTCTTT
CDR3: CASSPQGENTEAFF

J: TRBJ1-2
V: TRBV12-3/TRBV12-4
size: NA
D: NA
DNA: TGTGCCAGCAGTCCGTGGGTGGTGTCTAACTATGGCTACACCTTC
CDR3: CASSPWVVSNYGYTF

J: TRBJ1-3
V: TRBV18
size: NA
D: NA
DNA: TGTGCCAGCTCACCGAGGACCGGGACGTCTGGAAACACCATATATTTT
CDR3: CASSPRTGTSGNTIYF

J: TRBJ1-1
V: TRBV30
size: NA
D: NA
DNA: TGTGCCTGGAGTGTACAGGATATCACTGAAGCTTTCTTT
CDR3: CAWSVQDITEAFF

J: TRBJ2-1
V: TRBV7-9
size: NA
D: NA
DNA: TGTGCCAGCAGCTCCGAGGGGGCGGGAGGTCACAATGAGCAGTTCTTC
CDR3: CASSSEGAGGHNEQFF

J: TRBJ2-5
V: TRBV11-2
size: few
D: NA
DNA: TGTGCCAGCAGCCTAAGACAGACCCAAGAGACCCAGTACTTC
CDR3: CASSLRQTQETQYF

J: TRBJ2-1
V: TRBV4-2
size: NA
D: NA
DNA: TGTGCCAGCAGCCAAGAAGCGACTAGAGGTTCGAGTGAGCAGTTCTTC
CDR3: CASSQEATRGSSEQFF

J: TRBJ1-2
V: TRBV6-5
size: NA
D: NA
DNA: TGTGCCAGCAGTTACCCCAAAGGGGGAGGTAACTATGGCTACACCTTC
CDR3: CASSYPKGGGNYGYTF

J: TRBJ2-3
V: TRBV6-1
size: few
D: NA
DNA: TGTGCCAGCAGTGAAACAGTCGGCGGGTTTAGCACAGATACGCAGTATTTT
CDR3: CASSETVGGFSTDTQYF

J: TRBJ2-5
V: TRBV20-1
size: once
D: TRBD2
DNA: TGCAGTGCTGCCTCTAGCGGGAGAAGCGAGACCCAGTACTTC
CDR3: CSAASSGRSETQYF

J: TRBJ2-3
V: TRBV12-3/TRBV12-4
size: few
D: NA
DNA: TGTGCCAGCAGGCAGGGGTTCGGCACAGATACGCAGTATTTT
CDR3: CASRQGFGTDTQYF

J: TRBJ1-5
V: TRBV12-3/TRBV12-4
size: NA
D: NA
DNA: TGTGCCAGCAGTTCCAAATGGGGAGGTATCAATCAGCCCCAGCATTTT
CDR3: CASSSKWGGINQPQHF

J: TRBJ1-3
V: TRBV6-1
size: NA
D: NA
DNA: TGTGCCAGCAGGCCCGAAGGGGACCCTTCTGGAAACACCATATATTTT
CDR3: CASRPEGDPSGNTIYF

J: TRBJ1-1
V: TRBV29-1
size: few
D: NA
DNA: TGCAGCGCTCGACCTTTGAACACTGAAGCTTTCTTT
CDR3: CSARPLNTEAFF

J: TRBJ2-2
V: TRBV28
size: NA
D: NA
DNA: TGTGCCAGCCGGGAGTCCACAAACACCGGGGAGCTGTTTTTT
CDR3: CASRESTNTGELFF